These T cell receptor beta chains were read from a single sample in a study of blood T cell repertoires in COVID-19. The table came from immunoSEQ multiplex PCR; TCRdb's copy has only in-frame clones and leaves some out. The table shows 200,000 to 300,000 clones, with about 91% occurring only once. The source material was peripheral blood. The receptor source for this set is a person in their late teens or twenties with COVID-19, enrolled during active disease. Both conserved end residues are part of each CDR3. The order of the fields is clone size, CDR3 length, D gene, V gene, J gene, CDR3 DNA, CDR3 protein. The D gene is left open where the match is weak. Expanded clones are given a class, and other clones once, few, many or no size at all.

few,15,TRBD1,TRBV27,TRBJ2-1,TGTGCCAGTACCTCTGGGGACAGAGTTGCTAGTGAGCAGTTCTTC,CASTSGDRVASEQFF
NA,15,NA,TRBV5-6,TRBJ2-2,TGTGCCAGCAGCTGGACACCAAGGGACACCGGGGAGCTGTTTTTT,CASSWTPRDTGELFF
NA,15,TRBD1,TRBV5-4,TRBJ2-2,TGTGCCAGCAGACCCGGGACAGCGAACACCGGGGAGCTGTTTTTT,CASRPGTANTGELFF
NA,15,NA,TRBV6-2/TRBV6-3,TRBJ2-5,TGTGCCAGCAGTTCCCCCGGGAGAAAGGGAGAGACCCAGTACTTC,CASSSPGRKGETQYF
NA,11,NA,TRBV6-6,TRBJ2-1,TGTGCCAGCAGTTACCGGGGTGAGCAGTTCTTC,CASSYRGEQFF
NA,18,NA,TRBV5-1,TRBJ2-3,TGCGCCAGCAGCTTGGAACTAGTAGTGCAATCTAGCACAGATACGCAGTATTTT,CASSLELVVQSSTDTQYF
NA,17,TRBD2,TRBV4-1,TRBJ2-2,TGCGCCAGCAGCCAAGGACTAGCGGGAGAGAGGACCGGGGAGCTGTTTTTT,CASSQGLAGERTGELFF
once,16,NA,TRBV5-1,TRBJ2-1,TGCGCCAGCAGCTTGATTATCGGGAGCTCCTACAATGAGCAGTTCTTC,CASSLIIGSSYNEQFF
NA,17,TRBD2,TRBV25-1,TRBJ2-1,TGTGCCAGCAGTGAATCTAGCGGGAGGGTGAGAAACAATGAGCAGTTCTTC,CASSESSGRVRNNEQFF
NA,12,TRBD2,TRBV28,TRBJ2-1,TGTGCCAGCAGTGCGGGGGGGACAGAACGGTTCTTC,CASSAGGTERFF
NA,12,TRBD1,TRBV11-2,TRBJ2-7,TGTGCCAGCAGACGGACAGGGAACGAGCAGTACTTC,CASRRTGNEQYF
NA,13,NA,TRBV24-1,TRBJ1-5,TGTGCCACCAGTGATTCGAGGGTTCAGCCCCAGCATTTT,CATSDSRVQPQHF
NA,16,NA,TRBV5-6,TRBJ2-1,TGTGCCAGCAGCTTGGCCGGGGAATACTCCTACAATGAGCAGTTCTTC,CASSLAGEYSYNEQFF
once,15,NA,TRBV19,TRBJ1-5,TGTGCCAGTAGTTATTCCTTCGTTAGCAATCAGCCCCAGCATTTT,CASSYSFVSNQPQHF
NA,14,TRBD2,TRBV2,TRBJ2-1,TGTGCCAGCAGTCCTTTAGCGGGGAACAATGAGCAGTTCTTC,CASSPLAGNNEQFF
NA,16,TRBD1,TRBV24-1,TRBJ2-2,TGTGCCACCAGTGATACGGACAGGGGGAACACCGGGGAGCTGTTTTTT,CATSDTDRGNTGELFF
NA,16,NA,TRBV24-1,TRBJ2-1,TGTGCCACCAGTGATCCTACAGGCAGCTCCTACAATGAGCAGTTCTTC,CATSDPTGSSYNEQFF